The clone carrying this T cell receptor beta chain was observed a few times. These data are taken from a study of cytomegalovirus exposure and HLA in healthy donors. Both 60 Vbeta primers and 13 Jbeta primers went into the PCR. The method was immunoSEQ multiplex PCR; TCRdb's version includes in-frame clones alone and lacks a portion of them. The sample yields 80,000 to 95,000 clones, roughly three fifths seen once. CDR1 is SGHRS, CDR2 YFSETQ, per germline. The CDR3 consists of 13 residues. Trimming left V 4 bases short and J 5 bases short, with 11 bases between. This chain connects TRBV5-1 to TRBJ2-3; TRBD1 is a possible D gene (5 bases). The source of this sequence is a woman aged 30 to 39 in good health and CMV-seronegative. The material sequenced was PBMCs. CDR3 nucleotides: TGCGCCAGCAGCAGTTCGCAGGGAGATACGCAGTATTTT. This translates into CASSSSQGDTQYF.